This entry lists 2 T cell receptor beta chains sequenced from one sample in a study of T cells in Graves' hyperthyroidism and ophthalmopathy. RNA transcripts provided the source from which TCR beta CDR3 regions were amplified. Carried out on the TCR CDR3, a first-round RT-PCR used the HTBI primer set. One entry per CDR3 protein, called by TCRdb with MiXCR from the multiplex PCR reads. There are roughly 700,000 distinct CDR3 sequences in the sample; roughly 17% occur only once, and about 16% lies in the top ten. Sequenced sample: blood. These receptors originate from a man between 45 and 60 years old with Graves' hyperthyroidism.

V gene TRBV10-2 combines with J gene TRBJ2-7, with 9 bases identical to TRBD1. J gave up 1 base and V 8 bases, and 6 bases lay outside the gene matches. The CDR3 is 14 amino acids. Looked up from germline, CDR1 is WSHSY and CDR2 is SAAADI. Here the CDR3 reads CASGQGSWSYEQYF. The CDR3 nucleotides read TGCGCCAGCGGACAGGGGTCATGGTCCTACGAGCAGTACTTC.

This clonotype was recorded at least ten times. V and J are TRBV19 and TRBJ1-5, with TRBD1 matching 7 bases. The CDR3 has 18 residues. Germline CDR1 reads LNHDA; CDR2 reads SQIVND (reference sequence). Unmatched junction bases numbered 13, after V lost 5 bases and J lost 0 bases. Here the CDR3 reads CASSVYWTGGDSNQPQHF. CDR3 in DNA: TGTGCCAGTAGTGTTTACTGGACAGGTGGCGATAGCAATCAGCCCCAGCATTTT.